The rows below give T cell receptor beta chains drawn from one sample of a study of blood T cells in healthy people across ages. In TCRdb, the 5' RACE reads were re-called with MiXCR into one record per CDR3 protein. The data hold 650,000 to 800,000 distinct CDR3 sequences, with approximately 52% observed a single time. The sequenced sample consisted of blood. The receptors originated from a woman of 80 years or more in good health. CDR3s include the opening cysteine and the closing phenylalanine or tryptophan. D genes are given only for firm matches. Where a row states a size, it is once, few, many or the class of an expanded clone; other rows omit it.

CAISTGLAGGANGQFF TGTGCCATTAGTACCGGACTAGCGGGAGGGGCCAATGGGCAGTTCTTC . TRBJ2-1 TRBD2 TRBV10-3
CAGSDPTSGGWNEQFF TGTGCCGGCAGTGACCCCACTAGCGGGGGGTGGAATGAGCAGTTCTTC few TRBJ2-1 TRBD2 TRBV2
CASSLRTRQGADTQYF TGTGCCAGCAGCCTTCGGACTAGACAGGGAGCAGATACGCAGTATTTT . TRBJ2-3 . TRBV3-1
CASSLRGTDYEQYF TGCGCCAGCAGTTTACGCGGGACAGACTACGAGCAGTACTTC many TRBJ2-7 . TRBV5-1
CASFRDTEYNEQFF TGCGCCAGTTTCCGGGACACCGAATACAATGAGCAGTTCTTC . TRBJ2-1 . TRBV5-1
CASSQTLGTSARDTQYF TGCGCCAGCAGCCAAACGCTCGGGACTAGCGCCAGGGATACGCAGTATTTT . TRBJ2-3 TRBD2 TRBV4-1
CSVEDPNSGANVLTF TGCAGCGTTGAAGATCCTAATTCTGGGGCCAACGTCCTGACTTTC many TRBJ2-6 . TRBV29-1
CASSSLGTLYEQYF TGTGCCAGCAGCTCCCTCGGGACTCTCTACGAGCAGTACTTC many TRBJ2-7 . TRBV7-2
CANSLVSSYNSPLHF TGTGCCAACAGTTTAGTAAGCTCCTATAATTCACCCCTCCACTTT . TRBJ1-6 . TRBV12-3/TRBV12-4
CAISDRSLEAQYF TGTGCCATCAGTGATCGAAGTCTCGAGGCTCAGTACTTC . TRBJ2-7 . TRBV10-3
CASSVLAALQETQYF TGTGCCAGCAGCGTACTAGCGGCTCTACAAGAGACCCAGTACTTC once TRBJ2-5 TRBD2 TRBV5-4
CASSRILSGELFF TGTGCCAGCAGCCGTATACTAAGCGGGGAGCTGTTTTTT . TRBJ2-2 . TRBV14
CASSRQGSDGYTF TGTGCCAGCAGTCGACAGGGGAGTGATGGCTACACCTTC . TRBJ1-2 TRBD1 TRBV6-2/TRBV6-3
CSARTGGIYNSPLHF TGCAGTGCTAGGACCGGGGGAATCTATAATTCACCCCTCCACTTT . TRBJ1-6 . TRBV20-1
CASSLETGGAGYQETQYF TGCGCCAGCAGCTTGGAAACAGGGGGGGCGGGGTACCAAGAGACCCAGTACTTC few TRBJ2-5 . TRBV5-1
CATSREGGSEQYF TGTGCCACCAGCAGAGAAGGGGGATCCGAGCAGTACTTC . TRBJ2-7 . TRBV15
CASSPGQLLTF TGTGCCAGCAGCCCGGGACAACTCCTGACTTTC . TRBJ2-6 . TRBV11-2
CASSVSALGTQYF TGTGCCAGCAGCGTTTCGGCCCTGGGGACCCAGTACTTC . TRBJ2-5 . TRBV9
CSAQTSDSGRATNEKLFF TGCAGTGCTCAAACCAGCGATTCGGGACGGGCAACTAATGAAAAACTGTTTTTT . TRBJ1-4 . TRBV20-1
CASSLTESNEQFF TGTGCCAGCAGCTTAACCGAAAGCAATGAGCAGTTCTTC . TRBJ2-1 . TRBV7-3
CASYSGQGTDTQYF TGCGCCAGCTACAGTGGGCAGGGCACAGATACGCAGTATTTT many TRBJ2-3 . TRBV10-2
CAISGTPPYEQYF TGTGCCATCAGTGGGACTCCTCCCTACGAGCAGTACTTC . TRBJ2-7 . TRBV10-3
CASSLGLAGESEQYF TGTGCCAGCAGCTTAGGACTAGCGGGAGAATCCGAGCAGTACTTC many TRBJ2-7 TRBD2 TRBV7-9
CASRPYDRAYGYTF TGTGCCAGCAGGCCCTATGACAGGGCCTATGGCTACACCTTC many TRBJ1-2 TRBD1 TRBV2
CSVEDQGNEQFF TGCAGCGTTGAAGATCAAGGGAATGAGCAGTTCTTC many TRBJ2-1 . TRBV29-1
CASSAHRGPNSPLHF TGTGCCAGCAGTGCCCACAGGGGGCCTAATTCACCCCTCCACTTT many TRBJ1-6 TRBD1 TRBV12-3/TRBV12-4
CASSLSLAGAWQFF TGTGCCAGCAGTTTAAGTCTAGCGGGGGCTTGGCAGTTCTTC once TRBJ2-1 TRBD2 TRBV12-3/TRBV12-4
CASGLDGGELFF TGTGCCAGCGGGCTGGATGGCGGGGAGCTGTTTTTT . TRBJ2-2 . TRBV12-3/TRBV12-4
CASSESGTSGRATLYNEQFF TGTGCCAGCAGCGAAAGCGGGACTAGCGGGAGGGCCACGCTATACAATGAGCAGTTCTTC . TRBJ2-1 TRBD2 TRBV2
CAIGQITTYEQYF TGTGCCATCGGGCAGATAACGACCTACGAGCAGTACTTC . TRBJ2-7 . TRBV10-3
CASSRSGTDYGYTF TGTGCCAGCAGCCGTTCCGGGACAGACTATGGCTACACCTTC . TRBJ1-2 TRBD1 TRBV12-3/TRBV12-4
CASSPQMTSYEQYF TGTGCCAGCAGTCCTCAGATGACCTCCTACGAGCAGTACTTC . TRBJ2-7 . TRBV7-9
CASSPDRGSQPQHF TGCGCCAGCAGCCCGGACAGGGGAAGTCAGCCCCAGCATTTT . TRBJ1-5 TRBD1 TRBV5-1
CAISSGATYGYTF TGTGCCATCAGTTCTGGGGCGACCTATGGCTACACCTTC many TRBJ1-2 . TRBV10-3
CASSSPTGGSNEKLFF TGTGCCAGCAGCTCCCCGACAGGGGGCAGTAATGAAAAACTGTTTTTT . TRBJ1-4 TRBD1 TRBV12-3/TRBV12-4